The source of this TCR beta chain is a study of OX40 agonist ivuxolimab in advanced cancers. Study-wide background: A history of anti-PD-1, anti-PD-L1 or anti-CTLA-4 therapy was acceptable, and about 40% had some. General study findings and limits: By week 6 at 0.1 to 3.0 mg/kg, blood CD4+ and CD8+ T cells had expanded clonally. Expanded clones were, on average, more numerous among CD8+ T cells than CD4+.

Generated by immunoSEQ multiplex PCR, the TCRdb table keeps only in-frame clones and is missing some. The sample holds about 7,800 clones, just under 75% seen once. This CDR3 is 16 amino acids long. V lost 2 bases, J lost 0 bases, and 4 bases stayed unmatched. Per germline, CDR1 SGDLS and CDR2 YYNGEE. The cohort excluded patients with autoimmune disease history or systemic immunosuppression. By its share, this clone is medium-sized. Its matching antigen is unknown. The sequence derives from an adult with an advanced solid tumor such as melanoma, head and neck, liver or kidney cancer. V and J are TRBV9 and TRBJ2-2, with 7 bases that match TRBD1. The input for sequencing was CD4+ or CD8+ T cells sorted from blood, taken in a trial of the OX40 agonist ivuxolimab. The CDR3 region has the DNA TGTGCCAGCAGCGTCTCCGGGACAGCGAACACCGGGGAGCTGTTTTTT. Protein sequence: CASSVSGTANTGELFF.